This T cell receptor (beta chain) was sequenced for a study of multiple sclerosis patients with progressive multifocal leukoencephalopathy. Overall study results and limits: Before and during natalizumab, the clones expanded at PML already existed.

Stated time point: time of PML onset. With respect to this clone: What it binds is not known.

This CDR3 has 13 residues. V gave up 5 bases and J gave up 4 bases, with 9 bases separating them. Germline V gene data show CDR1 as SGHAT and CDR2 as FQNNGV. Using immunoSEQ multiplex PCR, the repertoire was profiled, and TCRdb retains in-frame clones only, with some absent. The table includes approximately 31,000 clones, over 75% detected once. This specimen consisted of PBMCs, obtained from a patient treated with natalizumab. The chain recombines TRBV11-2 with TRBJ1-3, with D uncertain. The TCR originated in a human donor with progressive multifocal leukoencephalopathy. The CDR3 here is CASSPQAGNTIYF. The CDR3 nucleotides read TGTGCCAGCAGCCCGCAGGCAGGAAACACCATATATTTT.